The 24 T cell receptor beta chains below were found in one sample sequenced in a study of identical twins. TCRdb reprocessed the 5' RACE reads with MiXCR, giving one entry per CDR3 protein. Among some 570,000 distinct CDR3 sequences listed, around 24% were seen once. The sample also formed part of further work on yellow fever vaccine responses in identical twins.

Sequenced input: CD4+ T cells sorted from blood. The receptors originated from a young woman in good health.

This clonotype was counted only a few times. The chain recombines TRBV9 with TRBJ2-7; possibly TRBD1 or TRBD2 for D (7 bases each). CDR1 is SGDLS, CDR2 YYNGEE, per germline. The CDR3 length is 15 residues. With 4 bases removed from V and 2 bases from J, the gap between germline ends came to 16 bases. CDR3 nucleotides: TGTGCCAGCAGCCCCCAGGGGGGGGCAACCTACGAGCAGTACTTC. Translating gives CASSPQGGATYEQYF.

The chain carries TRBV6-1 and TRBJ2-1; no clear D gene. Trimming removed 7 bases at V and 6 bases at J, with 16 bases between. The CDR3 runs 14 residues. Germline V gives CDR1 MNHNS, CDR2 SASEGT. CDR3 in amino acids: CASTPVSSGNEQFF. DNA of the CDR3: TGTGCCAGCACCCCCGTTAGTAGTGGCAATGAGCAGTTCTTC.

This chain uses TRBV12-3 or TRBV12-4 with TRBJ2-1; 8 bases fit TRBD1. The J segment lost 8 bases and the V segment lost 6 bases, leaving 9 bases of the junction unmatched. CDR3 length: 14 residues. The CDR3, as DNA: TGTGCCAGCAGCCTAATGCAGGGGGCGTATGAGCAGTTCTTC. It yields the protein CASSLMQGAYEQFF.

As for this clonotype: This may arise from a read error, as a much more abundant clone is one base away. This chain joins TRBV7-9 and TRBJ2-2; unclear D gene. Germline CDR1 SEHNR, CDR2 FQNEAQ (reference sequence). The CDR3 loop spans 13 amino acids. Trimming cost V 4 bases and J 1 base, with 4 bases left between them. CDR3 in amino acids: CASSWGNTGELFF. CDR3 nucleotide sequence: TGTGCCAGCAGCTGGGGGAACACCGGGGAGCTGTTTTTT.

The chain links TRBV20-1 to TRBJ2-5; TRBD1 might be the D (6 bases). Germline V gene data show CDR1 as DFQATT and CDR2 as SNEGSKA (reference sequence). V dropped 3 bases and J dropped 2 bases, with 19 bases sitting between them. The length of the CDR3 is 16 residues. CDR3 amino acids: CSASPTRTELQETQYF. CDR3 DNA sequence: TGCAGTGCTAGCCCGACCCGGACAGAACTTCAAGAGACCCAGTACTTC.

CDR3 DNA: TGTGCCACCATGAGAAACAATGAGCAGTTCTTC. This encodes CATMRNNEQFF. This sequence joins TRBV24-1 and TRBJ2-1; no definite D call. From germline, CDR1 is KGHDR and CDR2 SFDVKD. The CDR3 is made up of 11 amino acids. V lost 8 bases to trimming and J lost 5 bases, with 6 bases between them.

This clonotype has a handful of counts. This chain uses TRBV20-1 with TRBJ2-1; 15 nucleotides line up with TRBD2. The germline V gene has CDR1 DFQATT and CDR2 SNEGSKA (reference sequence). The CDR3 loop spans 17 amino acids. The CDR3 DNA sequence: TGCAGCGCGCCTGGACTAGCGGGAGGGGACCCCCGCAATGAGCAGTTCTTC. This gives the protein CSAPGLAGGDPRNEQFF.

There are a few counts of this clonotype. This chain joins TRBV7-8 and TRBJ2-2, with D possibly matching TRBD1 (6 bases). CDR1 and CDR2 from the germline V gene are SGHVS and FQNEAQ. This CDR3 has 17 amino acids. V lost 1 base, J lost 4 bases, and 16 bases lay in between. CDR3 DNA: TGTGCCAGCAGCTTAGGGCTATCGACAGGTTCCACCGGGGAGCTGTTTTTT. Translated: CASSLGLSTGSTGELFF.

This clonotype was seen more than once but under ten times. CDR3 region: CSARKTYTEAFF. Here the CDR3 DNA reads TGCAGTGCTAGAAAGACCTACACTGAAGCTTTCTTT. The chain uses TRBV20-1 and TRBJ1-1; D not resolved. Germline loops: CDR1 DFQATT, CDR2 SNEGSKA (reference sequence). With 2 bases removed from V and 3 bases from J, the gap between germline ends came to 7 bases. This CDR3 contains 12 residues.

This clonotype has just a few counts. The chain joins TRBV11-1 to TRBJ2-4; 8 bases are shared with TRBD1. V trimming: 4 bases; J trimming: 1 base; junction bases outside the gene matches: 12. There are 18 residues in the CDR3. The V gene's germline CDR1 is SGHAT and CDR2 FQDESV (reference sequence). This CDR3 is CASSSGPSGGAAKNIQYF. The CDR3 bases are TGTGCCAGCAGCTCCGGGCCTTCAGGGGGCGCGGCCAAAAACATTCAGTACTTC.

The V call is TRBV18, the J call TRBJ2-5; 7 bases map to TRBD2. CDR1 KGHSH and CDR2 LQKENI come from the germline V gene. CDR3 length equals 16 residues. J gave up 4 bases and V 3 bases, and 11 bases lay outside the gene matches. The CDR3 protein is CASSPPIPTGGETQYF. The CDR3 bases are TGTGCCAGCTCACCCCCTATTCCGACGGGAGGAGAGACCCAGTACTTC.

The chain uses TRBV7-3 and TRBJ1-2; D might be TRBD1 (6 bases). Germline loops: CDR1 SGHTA, CDR2 FQGTGA. The CDR3 consists of 13 residues. Trimming took 5 bases from V and 5 from J, leaving 12 bases between them. CDR3 residues: CASSSSTGYGYTF. The CDR3 coding sequence is TGTGCCAGCAGCAGTAGCACAGGGTATGGCTACACCTTC.

V is TRBV12-3 or TRBV12-4 and J is TRBJ1-2; D unclear. Trimming left V 5 bases short and J 0 bases short, with 10 bases between. This CDR3 has 14 amino acids. This CDR3 reads CASSRGMTNYGYTF. CDR3 nucleotide sequence: TGTGCCAGCAGTCGAGGGATGACTAACTATGGCTACACCTTC.

The genes are TRBV11-2 and TRBJ2-1; 13 nucleotides line up with TRBD2. CDR1 and CDR2 (germline): SGHAT, FQNNGV. The CDR3 consists of 17 residues. V trimming: 1 base; J trimming: 4 bases; junction bases outside the gene matches: 4. The CDR3 loop is CASSLGGLAGKYNEQFF. In nucleotides, the CDR3 is TGTGCCAGCAGCTTAGGGGGACTAGCGGGAAAATACAATGAGCAGTTCTTC.

This chain uses TRBV29-1 with TRBJ2-4, with D possibly called TRBD1 or TRBD2 (5 bases each). The CDR3 covers 13 residues. V lost 4 bases, J lost 1 base, and 8 bases lay in between. Germline CDR1 is SQVTM and CDR2 is ANQGSEA. CDR3 coding DNA: TGCAGCGTTGGTGGGACGGCCAAAAACATTCAGTACTTC. Protein: CSVGGTAKNIQYF.

This chain uses TRBV5-1 with TRBJ2-1, with 13 bases fitting TRBD2. Germline V gene data show CDR1 as SGHRS and CDR2 as YFSETQ. The CDR3 extends over 17 amino acids. With V trimmed by 7 bases and J by 0 bases, 7 bases remained unmatched. The CDR3 bases are TGCGCCAGCGGCCCCAGGACTAGCGGGAGCTCCTACAATGAGCAGTTCTTC. Translated, it gives CASGPRTSGSSYNEQFF.

This clonotype has only a few counts. This sequence joins TRBV5-1 and TRBJ1-2; possibly TRBD1 for D (6 bases). Deletions cut 0 bases from V and 6 bases from J, with 9 bases between. CDR1 SGHRS and CDR2 YFSETQ come from the germline V gene. This CDR3 is built from 13 residues. In DNA, the CDR3 is TGCGCCAGCAGCTTGGCAGGGGAGAATGGCTACACCTTC. It specifies CASSLAGENGYTF.

This clonotype was observed once. This chain connects TRBV29-1 to TRBJ2-1; D possibly matches TRBD1 or TRBD2 (5 bases each). V dropped 4 bases and J dropped 9 bases, with 19 bases sitting between them. Germline assignment: CDR1 SQVTM and CDR2 ANQGSEA. This CDR3 is built from 14 residues. The CDR3 DNA follows: TGCAGCGTTGGTCGAACGGGGCTGGTAACTGAGCAGTTCTTC. It codes for CSVGRTGLVTEQFF.

Concerning this clonotype itself: One junction end disagrees with the germline gene, perhaps due to a read error. The chain combines TRBV29-1 with TRBJ2-7; TRBD1 matches 7 bases. Per the germline V gene, CDR1 is SQVTM and CDR2 is ANQGSEA. The CDR3 contains 14 residues. The CDR3 coding sequence is TGCAGCTTCTGGCACAGGGGTAATAGGGACGAGCAGTATTTC. Translating gives CSFWHRGNRDEQYF.

The chain links TRBV9 to TRBJ2-3, with D maybe TRBD2 (7 bases). CDR1 is SGDLS, CDR2 YYNGEE, per germline. Trimming removed 6 bases at V and 5 bases at J, with 13 bases between. The CDR3 runs to 13 residues. CDR3 protein: CASNGGPGDTQYF. The CDR3 nucleotides read TGTGCCAGCAACGGGGGGCCGGGAGATACGCAGTATTTT.

The chain carries TRBV20-1 and TRBJ2-1, with D perhaps TRBD1 or TRBD2 (5 bases each). Germline CDR1 and CDR2: DFQATT and SNEGSKA (reference sequence). The CDR3 has 11 residues. V was pared by 5 bases and J by 11 bases, with 13 bases between. CDR3 coding DNA: TGCAGTGCTCGACAATGGGGACAGCAGTTCTTC. Amino acid sequence: CSARQWGQQFF.

This clonotype occurred a few times. The DNA for the CDR3 is TGTGCCAGCAGCCTTAGTGGGTATACCGGGGAGCTGTTTTTT. This codes for CASSLSGYTGELFF. The chain links TRBV3-1 to TRBJ2-2; D remains unclear. This CDR3 has 14 amino acids. Trimming removed 4 bases from V and 5 bases from J, with 11 bases in between. Germline V gene data show CDR1 as LGHDT and CDR2 as YNNKEL (reference sequence).

The chain couples TRBV20-1 to TRBJ2-7; no clear D gene. CDR1 DFQATT and CDR2 SNEGSKA come from the germline V gene (reference sequence). There are 10 residues in the CDR3. V was cut by 8 bases and J by 2 bases, with 7 bases left in between. The CDR3, as DNA: TGCAGTCCAAGCGCCTACGAGCAGTACGTC. Translation: CSPSAYEQYV.

This clonotype was detected only a few times. J is TRBJ2-3 and V is TRBV5-1, with D unclear. V was cut by 7 bases and J by 2 bases, with 14 bases left in between. CDR3 length equals 14 residues. Germline V gene lookup returns CDR1 SGHRS and CDR2 YFSETQ. The CDR3 spells CASRLGINTDTQYF. The CDR3 coding sequence is TGCGCCAGCCGACTGGGAATTAACACAGATACGCAGTATTTT. The full variable domain, completed using reference TRBV5-1 and TRBJ2-3, is KAGVTQTPRYLIKTRGQQVTLSCSPISGHRSVSWYQQTPGQGLQFLFEYFSETQRNKGNFPGRFSGRQFSNSRSEMNVSTLELGDSALYLCASRLGINTDTQYFGPGTRLTVL.